This TCR beta chain was sequenced in a study of OX40 agonist ivuxolimab in advanced cancers. On the study more broadly: The patients got ivuxolimab, which is an agonistic anti-OX40 (CD134) antibody. Dose-escalation patients had hepatocellular carcinoma, melanoma, renal cell or head and neck cancer. Three patients responded partially, comprising one with hepatocellular carcinoma and two with cutaneous melanoma.

Trimming left V 4 bases short and J 4 bases short, with 14 bases between. The CDR3 totals 15 residues. CDR1 and CDR2 (germline): MGHRA, YSYEKL. The timepoints at which blood was sampled were baseline, cycle 4 day 1, and cycle 7 day 1. TCRdb's copy holds only in-frame clones and misses some; the assay was immunoSEQ multiplex PCR. The sample consists of fewer than 60,000 clones, about 90% of them appearing once. This clonotype originated in an adult with an advanced solid tumor such as melanoma, head and neck, liver or kidney cancer. The rearrangement links TRBV4-1 to TRBJ1-5; D gene uncertain. The material was CD4+ or CD8+ T cells sorted from blood, obtained in a trial of the OX40 agonist ivuxolimab. The CDR3 DNA reads TGCGCCAGCAGCCGAGCCGGGGAGGGAAATCAGCCCCAGCATTTT. Translation: CASSRAGEGNQPQHF.